Listed below are T cell receptor beta chains from one sample, sequenced in a study of identical twins. From the 5' RACE reads, TCRdb called clonotypes with MiXCR, one entry per CDR3 protein. The sample has around 650,000 distinct CDR3 sequences, about 7% seen once. These same records also appear under a second study, on yellow fever vaccine responses in identical twins.

The sample taken for sequencing was PBMCs. The receptor set was obtained from a woman under 30 in good health. Both conserved end residues are part of each CDR3. Each record gives: V gene, clone size, D gene, J gene, CDR3 protein, CDR3 DNA. A D gene is named only where the DNA matches it firmly. Size values are once, few and many counts, or a class for expanded clones, and some rows have none.

v_call: TRBV27; clone_size: -; d_call: TRBD1; j_call: TRBJ2-3; cdr3_aa: CASSLAGTGVQDTQYF; cdr3_nt: TGTGCCAGCAGTTTAGCCGGGACAGGGGTTCAAGATACGCAGTATTTT
v_call: TRBV20-1; clone_size: few; d_call: -; j_call: TRBJ1-4; cdr3_aa: CSARDWSATNEKLFF; cdr3_nt: TGCAGTGCTAGAGATTGGAGTGCAACTAATGAAAAACTGTTTTTT
v_call: TRBV5-1; clone_size: few; d_call: -; j_call: TRBJ2-5; cdr3_aa: CASSSAETQYF; cdr3_nt: TGCGCCAGCAGCTCCGCAGAGACCCAGTACTTC
v_call: TRBV11-3; clone_size: -; d_call: TRBD1; j_call: TRBJ2-3; cdr3_aa: CASSPRDSIKATDTQYF; cdr3_nt: TGTGCCAGCAGCCCCCGGGACAGTATTAAAGCCACAGATACGCAGTATTTT
v_call: TRBV6-1; clone_size: -; d_call: TRBD1; j_call: TRBJ1-4; cdr3_aa: CASSSGQGKEKLFF; cdr3_nt: TGTGCCAGCAGCTCGGGACAGGGTAAAGAAAAACTGTTTTTT
v_call: TRBV20-1; clone_size: few; d_call: -; j_call: TRBJ1-1; cdr3_aa: CSAPGEGRNTEAFF; cdr3_nt: TGCAGTGCTCCCGGGGAGGGCAGAAACACTGAAGCTTTCTTT
v_call: TRBV20-1; clone_size: few; d_call: -; j_call: TRBJ2-2; cdr3_aa: CSAIAPAGTGELFF; cdr3_nt: TGCAGTGCTATCGCGCCTGCGGGCACCGGGGAGCTGTTTTTT
v_call: TRBV20-1; clone_size: few; d_call: TRBD1; j_call: TRBJ2-3; cdr3_aa: CSAPSDRGRDPADTQYF; cdr3_nt: TGCAGTGCGCCGTCGGACAGGGGAAGAGATCCCGCAGATACGCAGTATTTT
v_call: TRBV6-5; clone_size: many; d_call: TRBD2; j_call: TRBJ2-1; cdr3_aa: CASSYYPPSGSTHEQFF; cdr3_nt: TGTGCCAGCAGTTACTACCCTCCCAGCGGGAGCACCCATGAGCAGTTCTTC
v_call: TRBV18; clone_size: few; d_call: TRBD1; j_call: TRBJ2-4; cdr3_aa: CASSPGTADLAKNIQYF; cdr3_nt: TGTGCCAGCTCACCAGGGACAGCAGATCTAGCCAAAAACATTCAGTACTTC
v_call: TRBV5-5; clone_size: -; d_call: -; j_call: TRBJ1-2; cdr3_aa: CAMSLGLIYGYTF; cdr3_nt: TGTGCCATGAGCCTTGGGCTGATCTACGGCTACACCTTC
v_call: TRBV20-1; clone_size: -; d_call: TRBD2; j_call: TRBJ2-5; cdr3_aa: CSARIRGGNQETQYF; cdr3_nt: TGCAGTGCTAGAATCCGCGGGGGAAACCAAGAGACCCAGTACTTC
v_call: TRBV9; clone_size: few; d_call: -; j_call: TRBJ2-5; cdr3_aa: CASSGDHGETQYF; cdr3_nt: TGTGCCAGCAGCGGGGACCACGGAGAGACCCAGTACTTC
v_call: TRBV20-1; clone_size: many; d_call: -; j_call: TRBJ2-5; cdr3_aa: CSASTSSETQYF; cdr3_nt: TGCAGTGCTAGTACTAGCTCTGAGACCCAGTACTTC
v_call: TRBV15; clone_size: few; d_call: -; j_call: TRBJ2-2; cdr3_aa: CATSRGRWYTGELFF; cdr3_nt: TGTGCCACCAGCAGAGGAAGGTGGTACACCGGGGAGCTGTTTTTT
v_call: TRBV27; clone_size: -; d_call: -; j_call: TRBJ2-3; cdr3_aa: CASSLAEPPTSTDTQYF; cdr3_nt: TGTGCCAGCAGTTTGGCAGAACCTCCGACTAGCACAGATACGCAGTATTTT
v_call: TRBV10-1; clone_size: few; d_call: TRBD1; j_call: TRBJ2-5; cdr3_aa: CASSLHRGQETQYF; cdr3_nt: TGCGCCAGCAGTCTGCACAGGGGGCAAGAGACCCAGTACTTC
v_call: TRBV4-1; clone_size: few; d_call: -; j_call: TRBJ1-1; cdr3_aa: CASSQVRTPNTEAFF; cdr3_nt: TGCGCCAGCAGCCAAGTGAGGACACCGAACACTGAAGCTTTCTTT
v_call: TRBV9; clone_size: many; d_call: -; j_call: TRBJ2-3; cdr3_aa: CASSVGGTDTQYF; cdr3_nt: TGTGCCAGCAGCGTTGGAGGGACAGATACGCAGTATTTT
v_call: TRBV20-1; clone_size: -; d_call: -; j_call: TRBJ2-1; cdr3_aa: CSARDVGEGGNEQFF; cdr3_nt: TGCAGTGCTAGAGATGTGGGGGAAGGAGGCAATGAGCAGTTCTTC
v_call: TRBV3-1; clone_size: many; d_call: -; j_call: TRBJ2-7; cdr3_aa: CASSDQGRKQYF; cdr3_nt: TGTGCCAGCAGCGACCAAGGGAGAAAGCAGTACTTC
v_call: TRBV6-1; clone_size: few; d_call: -; j_call: TRBJ1-5; cdr3_aa: CASSPGAFQPQHF; cdr3_nt: TGTGCCAGCAGTCCGGGGGCATTTCAGCCCCAGCATTTT
v_call: TRBV7-9; clone_size: -; d_call: TRBD1; j_call: TRBJ2-2; cdr3_aa: CASSSRQGTNTGELFF; cdr3_nt: TGTGCCAGCAGCTCCAGACAGGGTACCAACACCGGGGAGCTGTTTTTT
v_call: TRBV28; clone_size: many; d_call: TRBD1; j_call: TRBJ2-7; cdr3_aa: CASSTPLGRGTEQYF; cdr3_nt: TGTGCCAGCAGTACACCCTTGGGCAGGGGGACCGAGCAGTACTTC
v_call: TRBV12-3/TRBV12-4; clone_size: many; d_call: TRBD2; j_call: TRBJ2-3; cdr3_aa: CASTTRAGGLRDTQYF; cdr3_nt: TGTGCCAGCACCACGCGAGCGGGGGGGCTTCGGGATACGCAGTATTTT
v_call: TRBV5-5; clone_size: few; d_call: -; j_call: TRBJ2-3; cdr3_aa: CASSLDRTFTDTQYF; cdr3_nt: TGTGCCAGCAGCTTGGACAGGACCTTCACAGATACGCAGTATTTT
v_call: TRBV2; clone_size: many; d_call: -; j_call: TRBJ2-1; cdr3_aa: CASSSRGEQFF; cdr3_nt: TGTGCCAGCAGTTCTAGGGGCGAGCAGTTCTTC
v_call: TRBV18; clone_size: -; d_call: TRBD2; j_call: TRBJ2-3; cdr3_aa: CASSPSGLANTDTQYF; cdr3_nt: TGTGCCAGCTCACCATCGGGACTAGCGAACACAGATACGCAGTATTTT
v_call: TRBV12-3/TRBV12-4; clone_size: -; d_call: TRBD1; j_call: TRBJ2-2; cdr3_aa: CASSLHRGNTGELFF; cdr3_nt: TGTGCCAGCAGTTTACACAGGGGGAACACCGGGGAGCTGTTTTTT
v_call: TRBV9; clone_size: many; d_call: -; j_call: TRBJ1-3; cdr3_aa: CASSIRDMKLTERNTIYF; cdr3_nt: TGTGCCAGCAGCATCCGGGACATGAAGCTGACCGAGAGGAACACCATATATTTT
v_call: TRBV2; clone_size: many; d_call: -; j_call: TRBJ1-1; cdr3_aa: CASSEALRAVEAFF; cdr3_nt: TGTGCCAGCAGTGAAGCGCTTCGGGCGGTTGAAGCTTTCTTT
v_call: TRBV3-1; clone_size: -; d_call: -; j_call: TRBJ2-2; cdr3_aa: CASTLRLVTGELFF; cdr3_nt: TGTGCCAGCACTCTCAGGCTAGTGACCGGGGAGCTGTTTTTT
v_call: TRBV20-1; clone_size: few; d_call: -; j_call: TRBJ2-7; cdr3_aa: CSAREGGQGQLKQYF; cdr3_nt: TGCAGTGCTAGAGAGGGGGGGCAGGGGCAGTTGAAGCAGTACTTC
v_call: TRBV11-2; clone_size: -; d_call: -; j_call: TRBJ2-1; cdr3_aa: CASSFLASLYNEQFF; cdr3_nt: TGTGCCAGCAGCTTCCTAGCGAGTCTTTACAATGAGCAGTTCTTC
v_call: TRBV4-1; clone_size: few; d_call: -; j_call: TRBJ2-2; cdr3_aa: CASSQDKYGTQNTGELFF; cdr3_nt: TGCGCCAGCAGCCAAGATAAGTACGGAACACAGAACACCGGGGAGCTGTTTTTT
v_call: TRBV29-1; clone_size: many; d_call: -; j_call: TRBJ1-2; cdr3_aa: CSVGPPLIFSNYGYTF; cdr3_nt: TGCAGCGTCGGGCCACCCTTGATTTTTAGTAACTATGGCTACACCTTC
v_call: TRBV7-9; clone_size: many; d_call: -; j_call: TRBJ1-5; cdr3_aa: CASSFSRDEPQHF; cdr3_nt: TGTGCCAGCAGCTTTAGCAGGGATGAGCCCCAGCATTTT
v_call: TRBV5-1; clone_size: many; d_call: -; j_call: TRBJ2-5; cdr3_aa: CASSYEWGLQETQYF; cdr3_nt: TGCGCCAGCAGCTATGAATGGGGGCTCCAAGAGACCCAGTACTTC
v_call: TRBV6-5; clone_size: many; d_call: -; j_call: TRBJ1-2; cdr3_aa: CASSYSRTAGYTF; cdr3_nt: TGTGCCAGCAGTTACTCGAGGACAGCTGGCTACACCTTC
v_call: TRBV4-1; clone_size: -; d_call: -; j_call: TRBJ2-6; cdr3_aa: CASTGDGANVLTF; cdr3_nt: TGCGCCAGCACGGGGGATGGGGCCAACGTCCTGACTTTC
v_call: TRBV27; clone_size: few; d_call: -; j_call: TRBJ2-7; cdr3_aa: CASKVGQRDSYEQYF; cdr3_nt: TGTGCCAGCAAGGTCGGACAGCGAGACTCCTACGAGCAGTACTTC
v_call: TRBV20-1; clone_size: -; d_call: TRBD2; j_call: TRBJ2-5; cdr3_aa: CSASPLASGAQETQYF; cdr3_nt: TGCAGTGCTAGTCCGCTGGCTAGCGGTGCCCAAGAGACCCAGTACTTC
v_call: TRBV5-5; clone_size: -; d_call: -; j_call: TRBJ2-2; cdr3_aa: CASSSKTGELFF; cdr3_nt: TGTGCCAGCAGTTCAAAGACCGGGGAGCTGTTTTTT
v_call: TRBV18; clone_size: -; d_call: TRBD1; j_call: TRBJ2-1; cdr3_aa: CASSPPLDRGGNEQFF; cdr3_nt: TGTGCCAGCTCACCACCGCTGGACAGGGGAGGTAATGAGCAGTTCTTC
v_call: TRBV29-1; clone_size: many; d_call: TRBD1; j_call: TRBJ2-5; cdr3_aa: CSVGSGTGGPQYF; cdr3_nt: TGCAGCGTTGGATCCGGGACAGGGGGCCCCCAGTACTTC
v_call: TRBV18; clone_size: few; d_call: TRBD2; j_call: TRBJ2-4; cdr3_aa: CASSPEGLAGVRYF; cdr3_nt: TGTGCCAGCTCACCAGAGGGACTAGCGGGAGTCCGGTACTTC
v_call: TRBV18; clone_size: -; d_call: -; j_call: TRBJ1-1; cdr3_aa: CASSTGPTREAFF; cdr3_nt: TGTGCCAGCTCAACCGGGCCAACGCGTGAAGCTTTCTTT
v_call: TRBV25-1; clone_size: few; d_call: TRBD1; j_call: TRBJ2-2; cdr3_aa: CASSDRGPGGELFF; cdr3_nt: TGTGCCAGCAGTGATAGGGGGCCGGGCGGGGAGCTGTTTTTT
v_call: TRBV20-1; clone_size: many; d_call: TRBD1; j_call: TRBJ1-2; cdr3_aa: CSARVGQGIGGYTF; cdr3_nt: TGCAGTGCTAGAGTAGGACAGGGAATCGGAGGCTACACCTTC
v_call: TRBV5-1; clone_size: -; d_call: TRBD1; j_call: TRBJ1-5; cdr3_aa: CASSLGDRGRSGNQPQHF; cdr3_nt: TGCGCCAGCAGCTTGGGGGACAGGGGGCGATCTGGCAATCAGCCCCAGCATTTT
v_call: TRBV3-1; clone_size: few; d_call: TRBD1; j_call: TRBJ2-7; cdr3_aa: CASSLGQGPTREYF; cdr3_nt: TGTGCCAGCAGCCTAGGACAGGGTCCTACGAGGGAGTACTTC
v_call: TRBV5-1; clone_size: many; d_call: TRBD2; j_call: TRBJ2-5; cdr3_aa: CASSALAAETQYF; cdr3_nt: TGCGCCAGCAGCGCCCTAGCGGCAGAGACCCAGTACTTC